This TCR beta chain was sequenced for a study of glioma-infiltrating T cells after dendritic cell vaccination. In the study overall: Three intradermal dendritic cell vaccine injections were given every two weeks.

Clones were read by immunoSEQ multiplex PCR, and TCRdb kept only the in-frame ones, dropping some. The data show tens of thousands of clones, 81% seen once. Sequencing used blood, obtained before dendritic cell vaccination. The sequence derives from a human donor with glioblastoma.

The CDR3 sequence is CASSTRTGGNEQYF. The CDR3 nucleotides are TGCGCCAGCAGCACCCGGACAGGGGGCAACGAGCAGTACTTC. The chain combines TRBV4-1 with TRBJ2-7; 11 bases are a match to TRBD1. V dropped 5 bases and J dropped 5; count of bases not matched to a gene: 5. The CDR3 extends over 14 amino acids. Germline V CDR1 and CDR2: MGHRA, YSYEKL.